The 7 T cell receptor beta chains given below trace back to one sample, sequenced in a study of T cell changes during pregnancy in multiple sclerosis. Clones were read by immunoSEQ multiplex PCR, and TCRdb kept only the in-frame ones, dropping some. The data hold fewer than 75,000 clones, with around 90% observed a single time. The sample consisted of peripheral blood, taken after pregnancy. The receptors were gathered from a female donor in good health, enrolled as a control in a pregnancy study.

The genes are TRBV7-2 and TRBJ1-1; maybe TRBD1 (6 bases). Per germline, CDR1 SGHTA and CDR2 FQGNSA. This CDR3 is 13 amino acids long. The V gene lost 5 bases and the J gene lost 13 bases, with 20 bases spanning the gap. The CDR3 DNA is TGTGCCAGCAGCGGGGAGCTTGCAGGGGAGGGTTTCTTT. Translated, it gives CASSGELAGEGFF.

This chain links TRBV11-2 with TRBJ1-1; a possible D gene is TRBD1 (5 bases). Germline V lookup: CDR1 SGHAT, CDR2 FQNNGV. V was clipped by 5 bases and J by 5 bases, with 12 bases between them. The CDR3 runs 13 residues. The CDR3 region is CASSALGGTEAFF. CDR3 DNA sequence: TGTGCCAGCAGCGCCCTGGGGGGGACTGAAGCTTTCTTT.

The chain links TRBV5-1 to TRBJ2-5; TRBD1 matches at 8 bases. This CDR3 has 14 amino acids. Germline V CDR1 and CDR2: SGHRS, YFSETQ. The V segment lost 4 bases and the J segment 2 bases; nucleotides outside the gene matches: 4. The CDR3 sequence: CASSLGTGQETQYF. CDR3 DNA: TGCGCCAGCAGCCTAGGGACAGGACAAGAGACCCAGTACTTC.

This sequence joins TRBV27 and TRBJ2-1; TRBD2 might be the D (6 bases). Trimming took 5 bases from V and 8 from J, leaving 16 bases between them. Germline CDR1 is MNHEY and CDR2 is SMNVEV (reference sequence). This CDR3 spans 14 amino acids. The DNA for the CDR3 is TGTGCCAGCAGTCGGGACTCTCCTAGGGATGAGCAGTTCTTC. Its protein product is CASSRDSPRDEQFF.

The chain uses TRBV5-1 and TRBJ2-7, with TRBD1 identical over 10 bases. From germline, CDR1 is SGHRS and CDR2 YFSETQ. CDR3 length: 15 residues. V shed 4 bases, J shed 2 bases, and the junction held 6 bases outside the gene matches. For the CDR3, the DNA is TGCGCCAGCAGCACGGGACAGGGGTTACCCTACGAGCAGTACTTC. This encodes CASSTGQGLPYEQYF.

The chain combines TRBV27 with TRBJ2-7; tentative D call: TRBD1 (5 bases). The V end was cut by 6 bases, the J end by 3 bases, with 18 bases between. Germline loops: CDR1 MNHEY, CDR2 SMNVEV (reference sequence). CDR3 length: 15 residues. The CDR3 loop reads CASSPGWGRDYEQYF. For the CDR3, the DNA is TGTGCCAGCAGCCCAGGGTGGGGCAGGGACTACGAGCAGTACTTC.

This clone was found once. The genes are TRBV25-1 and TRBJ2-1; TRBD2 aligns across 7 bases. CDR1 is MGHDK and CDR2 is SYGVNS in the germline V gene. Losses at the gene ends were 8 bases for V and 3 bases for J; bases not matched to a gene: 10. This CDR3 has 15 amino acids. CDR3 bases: TGTGCCAGCCTAAGTGGGGGGGGTTACTACAATGAGCAGTTCTTC. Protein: CASLSGGGYYNEQFF.